These T cell receptor beta chains were read from a single sample in a study of technical replicates of blood from four donors. The repertoire was sequenced with immunoSEQ multiplex PCR; TCRdb's copy has only in-frame clones and lacks some. This sample has over 55,000 clones, with approximately 84% found just once. The sequencing sample was made of PBMCs. These receptors were taken from a human donor in good health. Some clones in this sample may be carry-over from other donors' samples. The CDR3 runs from the conserved cysteine through the conserved F or W. Each record gives: D gene, V gene, clone size, CDR3 length, J gene, CDR3 protein, CDR3 DNA. D genes are given only for firm matches. Rows give clone size only sometimes, using once, few, many, or a class for an expanded clone.

d_call: TRBD1; v_call: TRBV4-1; clone_size: -; cdr3_length: 15; j_call: TRBJ2-3; cdr3_aa: CASSQQGASTDTQYF; cdr3_nt: TGCGCCAGCAGCCAACAGGGGGCGAGCACAGATACGCAGTATTTT
d_call: TRBD2; v_call: TRBV7-3; clone_size: -; cdr3_length: 19; j_call: TRBJ2-2; cdr3_aa: CASSFRPTSGRANTGELFF; cdr3_nt: TGTGCCAGCAGTTTTCGGCCGACTAGCGGGAGGGCGAACACCGGGGAGCTGTTTTTT
d_call: TRBD1; v_call: TRBV15; clone_size: -; cdr3_length: 16; j_call: TRBJ2-7; cdr3_aa: CATSREAGTVDYEQYF; cdr3_nt: TGTGCCACCAGCAGGGAAGCCGGGACAGTGGACTACGAGCAGTACTTC
d_call: TRBD2; v_call: TRBV7-9; clone_size: few; cdr3_length: 12; j_call: TRBJ2-1; cdr3_aa: CASTLTSGTQFF; cdr3_nt: TGTGCCAGCACCTTGACTAGCGGGACGCAGTTCTTC
d_call: -; v_call: TRBV5-6; clone_size: -; cdr3_length: 15; j_call: TRBJ1-6; cdr3_aa: CASSNGQSYNSPLHF; cdr3_nt: TGTGCCAGCAGCAACGGACAGTCCTATAATTCACCCCTCCACTTT
d_call: -; v_call: TRBV7-2; clone_size: -; cdr3_length: 13; j_call: TRBJ2-1; cdr3_aa: CASSEGREGEQFF; cdr3_nt: TGTGCCAGCAGCGAAGGGCGGGAAGGTGAGCAGTTCTTC
d_call: -; v_call: TRBV7-9; clone_size: -; cdr3_length: 14; j_call: TRBJ2-3; cdr3_aa: CASSLQGQGHTQYF; cdr3_nt: TGTGCCAGCAGCTTGCAGGGGCAGGGGCATACGCAGTATTTT
d_call: TRBD1; v_call: TRBV25-1; clone_size: -; cdr3_length: 16; j_call: TRBJ2-4; cdr3_aa: CASSDGTGLAKNIQYF; cdr3_nt: TGTGCCAGCAGTGATGGGACAGGTTTAGCCAAAAACATTCAGTACTTC
d_call: -; v_call: TRBV7-9; clone_size: -; cdr3_length: 15; j_call: TRBJ2-3; cdr3_aa: CASSLVTGQTDTQYF; cdr3_nt: TGTGCCAGCAGCTTAGTAACAGGTCAAACAGATACGCAGTATTTT
d_call: -; v_call: TRBV6-5; clone_size: -; cdr3_length: 13; j_call: TRBJ1-3; cdr3_aa: CASSPSSGNTIYF; cdr3_nt: TGTGCCAGCAGCCCGAGCTCTGGAAACACCATATATTTT
d_call: -; v_call: TRBV11-2; clone_size: -; cdr3_length: 14; j_call: TRBJ1-1; cdr3_aa: CASSLRLMNTEAFF; cdr3_nt: TGTGCCAGCAGCTTGAGGCTCATGAACACTGAAGCTTTCTTT
d_call: -; v_call: TRBV10-1; clone_size: once; cdr3_length: 15; j_call: TRBJ2-3; cdr3_aa: CASKGGQTNTDTQYF; cdr3_nt: TGCGCCAGCAAAGGCGGGCAGACAAACACAGATACGCAGTATTTT
d_call: -; v_call: TRBV2; clone_size: -; cdr3_length: 14; j_call: TRBJ2-3; cdr3_aa: CASSGQKPQDTQYF; cdr3_nt: TGTGCCAGCAGTGGACAGAAACCCCAAGATACGCAGTATTTT
d_call: TRBD2; v_call: TRBV12-5; clone_size: -; cdr3_length: 15; j_call: TRBJ2-1; cdr3_aa: CASGSSGAGAHEQFF; cdr3_nt: TGTGCTAGTGGTTCTAGCGGGGCAGGGGCCCATGAGCAGTTCTTC
d_call: TRBD1; v_call: TRBV7-3; clone_size: -; cdr3_length: 15; j_call: TRBJ2-3; cdr3_aa: CASSLGDRVADTQYF; cdr3_nt: TGTGCCAGCAGCCTAGGGGACAGGGTCGCAGATACGCAGTATTTT
d_call: -; v_call: TRBV5-1; clone_size: -; cdr3_length: 13; j_call: TRBJ2-1; cdr3_aa: CASSLEEGDEQFF; cdr3_nt: TGCGCCAGCAGCCTGGAGGAGGGCGATGAGCAGTTCTTC